This entry lists 17 T cell receptor beta chains sequenced from one sample in a study of shared clonotypes between healthy human individuals (dated by TCRdb to 2020 to 2022). The library relied on the immunoSEQ multiplex PCR assay. TCRdb's version of the immuneACCESS table is confined to in-frame rearrangements and falls short of the full clone set. An unresolved V gene accounts for under half of the shortfall where checked; the remainder is of unknown origin. For this sample the table gives over a million clones, of which 75% to 85% were detected only once. Around 0.61% of the sample is held by the ten biggest clonotypes. Sequenced material: memory CD4+ T cells from PBMCs. This specimen's cell subset or site label, per the study, means: CD45RA-negative fraction. The receptors shown here come from a man aged 18 to 29 in good health. Some clones in this sample may be carry-over from other donors' samples.

The chain links TRBV18 to TRBJ2-2, with 14 nucleotides matching TRBD2. The germline CDR1 and CDR2 sequences are KGHSH and LQKENI. This CDR3 has 16 amino acids. V lost 3 bases and J lost 5; bases outside the gene matches: 2. CDR3 in DNA: TGTGCCAGCTCACCGGGACTAGCGGGAGTAACCGGGGAGCTGTTTTTT. Translation gives CASSPGLAGVTGELFF.

The V gene is TRBV2, the J gene TRBJ2-5, with D hard to call. V was pared by 5 bases and J by 5 bases, with 12 bases between. CDR3 size: 13 residues. CDR1 SNHLY and CDR2 FYNNEI come from the germline V gene. The CDR3 protein is CASSYLNRETQYF. The CDR3 bases are TGTGCCAGCAGTTACCTTAACCGGGAGACCCAGTACTTC.

There are a few counts of this clone. In DNA, the CDR3 is TGTGCCAGCAGGGGCCAGGGGGGGGCCGATGGCTACACCTTC. This translates into CASRGQGGADGYTF. J is TRBJ1-2 and V is TRBV6-1; 7 positions agree with TRBD1. V gave up 6 bases and J gave up 6 bases; unmatched junction bases: 10. This CDR3 is built from 14 residues. CDR1 is MNHNS and CDR2 is SASEGT in the germline V gene.

The chain links TRBV5-5 to TRBJ2-5; perhaps TRBD2 as D (5 bases). Germline V gives CDR1 SGHKS, CDR2 YYEKEE (reference sequence). V dropped 1 base and J dropped 1 base, with 8 bases sitting between them. The CDR3 spans 14 residues. The CDR3 DNA sequence: TGTGCCAGCAGCTTGAGGGCGGGCCAAGAGACCCAGTACTTC. This codes for CASSLRAGQETQYF.

Here the CDR3 reads CASREVRGGNIQYF. The CDR3 DNA reads as TGTGCCAGCCGGGAGGTACGAGGGGGGAACATTCAGTACTTC. The V gene is TRBV2, the J gene TRBJ2-4; possible D gene TRBD2, 7 bases. This CDR3 has 14 amino acids. Trimming pared 8 bases from V and 7 bases from J, leaving 18 bases between. Germline V gives CDR1 SNHLY, CDR2 FYNNEI.

V and J are TRBV28 and TRBJ2-3; D not certain. Trimming cost V 6 bases and J 7 bases, with 17 bases left between them. The CDR3 has 14 amino acids. Germline-derived CDR1 and CDR2 are MDHEN and SYDVKM. The CDR3 region has the DNA TGTGCCAGCAGCTCAGGCGAGCGCAGGAATACGCAGTATTTT. Protein sequence: CASSSGERRNTQYF. Variable domain in full (rest from reference TRBV28 and TRBJ2-3): DVKVTQSSRYLVKRTGEKVFLECVQDMDHENMFWYRQDPGLGLRLIYFSYDVKMKEKGDIPEGYSVSREKKERFSLILESASTNQTSMYLCASSSGERRNTQYFGPGTRLTVL.

The genes are TRBV29-1 and TRBJ1-3; unclear D gene. The V gene lost 1 base and the J gene lost 1 base, with 5 bases spanning the gap. Germline CDR1 reads SQVTM; CDR2 reads ANQGSEA. This CDR3 contains 13 residues. In nucleotides, the CDR3 is TGCAGCGTTGAAGTCGGATCTGGAAACACCATATATTTT. As protein: CSVEVGSGNTIYF.

This rearrangement joins TRBV6-5 to TRBJ2-3, with D unclear. This CDR3 comprises 13 residues. V lost 0 bases, J lost 8 bases, and 9 bases lay in between. Germline V gives CDR1 MNHEY, CDR2 SVGAGI. CDR3 sequence (DNA): TGTGCCAGCAGTTACTCGACCTCTGGTACGCAGTATTTT. Its protein product is CASSYSTSGTQYF.

This rearrangement joins TRBV7-6 to TRBJ2-7; a possible D gene is TRBD1 (5 bases). V lost 5 bases, J lost 5 bases, and 19 bases lay in between. From germline, CDR1 is SGHVS and CDR2 FNYEAQ. This CDR3 comprises 15 residues. The CDR3 loop reads CASSGWGQGNNEQYF. The CDR3 DNA is TGTGCCAGCAGCGGATGGGGCCAGGGCAACAACGAGCAGTACTTC.

The chain employs TRBV7-2 and TRBJ2-5; 11 bases align to TRBD1. This CDR3 region has 13 residues. V was clipped by 8 bases and J by 6 bases; unmatched bases: 5. CDR1 is SGHTA, CDR2 FQGNSA, per germline. The CDR3: CASGMDRGQTQYF. The CDR3 DNA reads as TGTGCCAGCGGAATGGACAGGGGGCAGACCCAGTACTTC. Drawing the rest from reference TRBV7-2 and TRBJ2-5, the complete variable domain is GAGVSQSPSNKVTEKGKDVELRCDPISGHTALYWYRQSLGQGLEFLIYFQGNSAPDKSGLPSDRFSAERTGGSVSTLTIQRTQQEDSAVYLCASGMDRGQTQYFGPGTRLLVL.

This clone showed up just once. The chain carries TRBV28 and TRBJ2-7; 7 positions agree with TRBD2. Germline assignment: CDR1 MDHEN and CDR2 SYDVKM. This CDR3 spans 16 amino acids. V gave up 6 bases and J gave up 4 bases; unmatched junction bases: 15. CDR3 nucleotide sequence: TGTGCCAGCAGCCGCAGCAGCGGGGCTGGAGGGTACGAGCAGTACTTC. This sequence encodes CASSRSSGAGGYEQYF.

The chain uses TRBV10-3 and TRBJ2-3, with no clear D. This CDR3 comprises 12 residues. V was pared by 10 bases and J by 4 bases, with 12 bases between. Germline lookup yields CDR1 ENHRY and CDR2 SYGVKD. The DNA for the CDR3 is TGTGCCACCCGAAGACCTGCAGATACGCAGTATTTT. This codes for CATRRPADTQYF.

The chain uses TRBV11-2 and TRBJ2-5; possible D gene TRBD1, 6 bases. CDR3 length equals 14 residues. CDR1 SGHAT and CDR2 FQNNGV come from the germline V gene. Trimming removed 7 bases from V and 1 base from J, with 13 bases in between. CDR3 amino acids: CASNTGSLQETQYF. In nucleotides, the CDR3 is TGTGCCAGCAATACAGGGAGCCTCCAAGAGACCCAGTACTTC.

The rearrangement links TRBV6-5 to TRBJ1-5, with unresolved D. The germline V gene has CDR1 MNHEY and CDR2 SVGAGI. The CDR3 consists of 13 residues. V was shortened by 6 bases and J by 6 bases, with 12 bases between the two germline ends. CDR3 coding DNA: TGTGCCAGCAGGGAAGCGGATAGTCAGCCCCAGCATTTT. It yields the protein CASREADSQPQHF.

The chain uses TRBV5-1 and TRBJ1-5, with a weak D call TRBD1 (5 bases). This CDR3 has 15 amino acids. The V end lost 2 bases, the J end lost 7 bases, and 16 bases lay between the germline ends. Per the germline V gene, CDR1 is SGHRS and CDR2 is YFSETQ. The DNA for the CDR3 is TGCGCCAGCAGCTTAGCTGGGGGTTTAACCCAGCCCCAGCATTTT. Protein: CASSLAGGLTQPQHF. Using reference TRBV5-1 and TRBJ1-5 for the parts outside the CDR3, the full variable domain is KAGVTQTPRYLIKTRGQQVTLSCSPISGHRSVSWYQQTPGQGLQFLFEYFSETQRNKGNFPGRFSGRQFSNSRSEMNVSTLELGDSALYLCASSLAGGLTQPQHFGDGTRLSIL.

The V and J genes are TRBV7-9 and TRBJ2-1; the D gene is possibly TRBD2 (6 bases). Trimming pared 5 bases from V and 5 bases from J, leaving 13 bases between. Germline V gene sequence: CDR1 SEHNR, CDR2 FQNEAQ (reference sequence). The CDR3 is made up of 14 amino acids. This CDR3 reads CASSETGAHNEQFF. The DNA for the CDR3 is TGTGCCAGCAGCGAGACGGGAGCTCACAATGAGCAGTTCTTC.

This chain connects TRBV5-1 to TRBJ2-5; D is perhaps TRBD1 or TRBD2 (6 bases each). V lost 4 bases, J lost 5 bases, and 12 bases lay in between. The germline V gene has CDR1 SGHRS and CDR2 YFSETQ. CDR3 length equals 13 residues. The CDR3 DNA follows: TGCGCCAGCAGCCCGGGGGCGCGGGAGACCCAGTACTTC. Amino acid sequence: CASSPGARETQYF.